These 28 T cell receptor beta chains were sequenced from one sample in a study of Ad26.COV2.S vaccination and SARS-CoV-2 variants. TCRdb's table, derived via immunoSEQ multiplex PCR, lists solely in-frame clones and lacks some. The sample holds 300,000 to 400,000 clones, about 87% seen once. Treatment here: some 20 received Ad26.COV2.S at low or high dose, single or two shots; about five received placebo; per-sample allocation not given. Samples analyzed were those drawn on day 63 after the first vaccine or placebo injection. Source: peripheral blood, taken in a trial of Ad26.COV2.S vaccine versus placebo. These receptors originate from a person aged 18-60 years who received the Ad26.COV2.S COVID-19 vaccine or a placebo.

The CDR3 bases are TGTGCCAGCTCACGTGGGACAGTGGACGCCTACGAGCAGTACTTC. This translates into CASSRGTVDAYEQYF. The chain joins TRBV18 to TRBJ2-7, with 7 bases matching TRBD1. V lost 4 bases, J lost 2 bases, and 8 bases stayed unmatched. Looked up from germline, CDR1 is KGHSH and CDR2 is LQKENI. The CDR3 has 15 residues.

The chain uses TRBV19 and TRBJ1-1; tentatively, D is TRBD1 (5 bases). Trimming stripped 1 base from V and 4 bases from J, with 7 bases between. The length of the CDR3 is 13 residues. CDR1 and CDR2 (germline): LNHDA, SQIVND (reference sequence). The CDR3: CASSIVGGTEAFF. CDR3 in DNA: TGTGCCAGTAGTATAGTCGGGGGCACTGAAGCTTTCTTT.

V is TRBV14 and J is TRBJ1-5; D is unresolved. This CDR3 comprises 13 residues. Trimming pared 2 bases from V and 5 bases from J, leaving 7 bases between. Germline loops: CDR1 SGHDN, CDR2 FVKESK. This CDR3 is CASSQRVDQPQHF. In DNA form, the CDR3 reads TGTGCCAGCAGCCAACGGGTCGATCAGCCCCAGCATTTT.

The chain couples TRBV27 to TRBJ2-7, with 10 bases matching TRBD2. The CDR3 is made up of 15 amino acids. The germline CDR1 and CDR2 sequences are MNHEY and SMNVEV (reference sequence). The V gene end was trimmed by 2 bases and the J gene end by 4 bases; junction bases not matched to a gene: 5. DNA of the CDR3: TGTGCCAGCAGTTTAGTAGCGGGAGGTAGTTACGAGCAGTACTTC. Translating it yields CASSLVAGGSYEQYF.

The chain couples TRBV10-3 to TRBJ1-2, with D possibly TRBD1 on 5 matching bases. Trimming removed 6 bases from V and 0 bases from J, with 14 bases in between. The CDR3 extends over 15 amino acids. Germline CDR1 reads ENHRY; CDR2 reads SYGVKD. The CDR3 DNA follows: TGTGCCATCAGGAATCCACAGGACCCTAACTATGGCTACACCTTC. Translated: CAIRNPQDPNYGYTF.

CDR3 in amino acids: CASSQVATGTEAFF. The CDR3 DNA sequence: TGCGCCAGCAGCCAAGTGGCGACCGGCACTGAAGCTTTCTTT. The J gene is TRBJ1-1, the V gene TRBV4-1, with D unresolved. Germline CDR1 reads MGHRA; CDR2 reads YSYEKL. The CDR3 totals 14 residues. V lost 1 base to trimming and J lost 4 bases, with 10 bases between them.

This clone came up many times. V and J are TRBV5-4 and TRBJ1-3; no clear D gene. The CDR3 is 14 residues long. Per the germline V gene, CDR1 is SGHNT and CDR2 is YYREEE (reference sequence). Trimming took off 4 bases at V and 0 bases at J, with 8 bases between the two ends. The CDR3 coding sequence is TGTGCCAGCAGCGCAAGCAACTCTGGAAACACCATATATTTT. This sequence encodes CASSASNSGNTIYF.

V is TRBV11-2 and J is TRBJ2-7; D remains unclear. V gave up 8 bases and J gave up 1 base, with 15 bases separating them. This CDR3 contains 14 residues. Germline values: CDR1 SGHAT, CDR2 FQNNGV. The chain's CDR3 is CASRYQAQSYEQYF. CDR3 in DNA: TGTGCCAGCCGCTATCAGGCACAGTCCTACGAGCAGTACTTC.

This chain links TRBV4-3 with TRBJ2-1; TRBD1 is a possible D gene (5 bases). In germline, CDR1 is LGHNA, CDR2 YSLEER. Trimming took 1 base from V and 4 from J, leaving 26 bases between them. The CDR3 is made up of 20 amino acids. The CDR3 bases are TGCGCCAGCAGCCAAGTGGGCAGGTGGGGCGACTCCATAAATTACAATGAGCAGTTCTTC. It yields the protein CASSQVGRWGDSINYNEQFF.

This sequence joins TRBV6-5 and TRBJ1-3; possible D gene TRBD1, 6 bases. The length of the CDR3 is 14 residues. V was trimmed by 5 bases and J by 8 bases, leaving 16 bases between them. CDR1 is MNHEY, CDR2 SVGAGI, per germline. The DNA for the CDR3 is TGTGCCAGCAGTCAAAACAGGGCCCGGGACACCATATATTTT. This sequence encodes CASSQNRARDTIYF.

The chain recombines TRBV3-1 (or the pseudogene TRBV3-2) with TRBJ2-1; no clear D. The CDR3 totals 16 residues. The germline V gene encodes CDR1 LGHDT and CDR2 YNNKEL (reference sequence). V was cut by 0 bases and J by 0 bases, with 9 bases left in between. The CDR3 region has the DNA TGTGCCAGCAGCCAAGAGTGGCGGACCTCCTACAATGAGCAGTTCTTC. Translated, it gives CASSQEWRTSYNEQFF.

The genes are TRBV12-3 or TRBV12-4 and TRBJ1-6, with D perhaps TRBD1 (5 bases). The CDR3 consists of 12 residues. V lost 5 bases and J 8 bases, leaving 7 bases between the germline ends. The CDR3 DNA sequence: TGTGCCAGCAGTCCGGGGGATTCACCCCTCCACTTT. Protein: CASSPGDSPLHF.

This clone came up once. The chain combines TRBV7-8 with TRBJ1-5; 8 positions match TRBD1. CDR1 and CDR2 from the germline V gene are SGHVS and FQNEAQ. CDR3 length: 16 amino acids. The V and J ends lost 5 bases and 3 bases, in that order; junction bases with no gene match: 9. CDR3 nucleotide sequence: TGTGCCAGCAGCGCATGGACAGGGATGACCAATCAGCCCCAGCATTTT. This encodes CASSAWTGMTNQPQHF.

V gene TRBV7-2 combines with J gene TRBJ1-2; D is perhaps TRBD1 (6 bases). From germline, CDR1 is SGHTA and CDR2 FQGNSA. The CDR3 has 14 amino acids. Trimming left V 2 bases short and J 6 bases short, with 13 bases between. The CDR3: CASSLPLQGHGYTF. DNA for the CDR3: TGTGCCAGCAGCTTACCCCTCCAGGGGCATGGCTACACCTTC.

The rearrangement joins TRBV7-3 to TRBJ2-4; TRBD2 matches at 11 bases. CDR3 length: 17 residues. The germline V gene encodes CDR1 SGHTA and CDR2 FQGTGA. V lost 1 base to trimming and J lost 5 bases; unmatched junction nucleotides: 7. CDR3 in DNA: TGTGCCAGCAGCTTAATTAGCGGGAGGGGGTATGAAAACATTCAGTACTTC. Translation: CASSLISGRGYENIQYF. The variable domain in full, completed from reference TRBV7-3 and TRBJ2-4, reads GAGVSQTPSNKVTEKGKYVELRCDPISGHTALYWYRQSLGQGPEFLIYFQGTGAADDSGLPNDRFFAVRPEGSVSTLKIQRTERGDSAVYLCASSLISGRGYENIQYFGAGTRLSVL.

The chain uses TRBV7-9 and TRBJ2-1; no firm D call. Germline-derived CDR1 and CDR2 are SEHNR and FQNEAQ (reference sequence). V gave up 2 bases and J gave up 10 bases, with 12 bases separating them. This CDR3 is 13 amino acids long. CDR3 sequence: CASSLTVQTEQFF. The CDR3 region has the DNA TGTGCCAGCAGCTTAACAGTACAGACGGAGCAGTTCTTC.

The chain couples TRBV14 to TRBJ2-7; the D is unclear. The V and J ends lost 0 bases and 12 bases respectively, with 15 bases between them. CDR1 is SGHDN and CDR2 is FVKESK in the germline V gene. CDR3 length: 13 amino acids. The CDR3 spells CASSQDLRNSRYF. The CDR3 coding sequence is TGTGCCAGCAGCCAAGATTTGAGGAACTCCCGGTACTTC. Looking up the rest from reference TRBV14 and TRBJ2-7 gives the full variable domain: EAGVTQFPSHSVIEKGQTVTLRCDPISGHDNLYWYRRVMGKEIKFLLHFVKESKQDESGMPNNRFLAERTGGTYSTLKVQPAELEDSGVYFCASSQDLRNSRYFGPGTRLTVT.

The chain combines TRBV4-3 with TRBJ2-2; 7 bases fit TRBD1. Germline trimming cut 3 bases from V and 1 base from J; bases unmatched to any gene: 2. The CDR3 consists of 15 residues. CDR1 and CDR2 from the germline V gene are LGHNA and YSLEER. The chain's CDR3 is CASSQGTVNTGELFF. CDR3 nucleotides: TGCGCCAGCAGCCAGGGGACAGTGAACACCGGGGAGCTGTTTTTT.

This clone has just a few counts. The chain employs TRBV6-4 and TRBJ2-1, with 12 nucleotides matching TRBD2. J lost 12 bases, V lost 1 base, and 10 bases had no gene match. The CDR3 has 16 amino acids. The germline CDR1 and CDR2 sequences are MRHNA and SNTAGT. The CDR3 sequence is CASSDLASSGRERQFF. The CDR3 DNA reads TGTGCCAGCAGTGACTTGGCTTCTAGCGGGAGGGAAAGGCAGTTCTTC.

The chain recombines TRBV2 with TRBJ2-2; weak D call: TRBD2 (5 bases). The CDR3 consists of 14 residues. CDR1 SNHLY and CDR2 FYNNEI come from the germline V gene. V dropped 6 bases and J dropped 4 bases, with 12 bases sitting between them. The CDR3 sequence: CASRTLEATGELFF. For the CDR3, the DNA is TGTGCCAGCAGGACACTAGAGGCCACCGGGGAGCTGTTTTTT.

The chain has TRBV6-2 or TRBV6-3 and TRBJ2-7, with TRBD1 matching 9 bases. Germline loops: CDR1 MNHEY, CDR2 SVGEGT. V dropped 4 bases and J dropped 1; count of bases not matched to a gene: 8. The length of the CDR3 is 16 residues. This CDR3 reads CASSLTPGQGSYEQYF. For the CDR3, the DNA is TGTGCCAGCAGTTTGACACCGGGACAGGGATCCTACGAGCAGTACTTC.

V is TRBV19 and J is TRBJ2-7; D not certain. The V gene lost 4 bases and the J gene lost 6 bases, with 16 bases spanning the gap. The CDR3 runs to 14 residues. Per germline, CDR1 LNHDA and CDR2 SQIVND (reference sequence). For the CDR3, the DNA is TGTGCCAGTAGTAACACCGGGCGCGACACCGAGCAGTACTTC. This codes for CASSNTGRDTEQYF. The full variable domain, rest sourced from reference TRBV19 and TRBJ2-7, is DGGITQSPKYLFRKEGQNVTLSCEQNLNHDAMYWYRQDPGQGLRLIYYSQIVNDFQKGDIAEGYSVSREKKESFPLTVTSAQKNPTAFYLCASSNTGRDTEQYFGPGTRLTVT.

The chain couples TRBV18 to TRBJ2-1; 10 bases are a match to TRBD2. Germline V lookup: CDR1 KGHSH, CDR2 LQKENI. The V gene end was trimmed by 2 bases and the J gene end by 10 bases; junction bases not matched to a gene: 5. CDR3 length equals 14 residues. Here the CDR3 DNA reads TGTGCCAGCTCACCAGGACTAGCGGTGGCCGAGCAGTTCTTC. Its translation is CASSPGLAVAEQFF.

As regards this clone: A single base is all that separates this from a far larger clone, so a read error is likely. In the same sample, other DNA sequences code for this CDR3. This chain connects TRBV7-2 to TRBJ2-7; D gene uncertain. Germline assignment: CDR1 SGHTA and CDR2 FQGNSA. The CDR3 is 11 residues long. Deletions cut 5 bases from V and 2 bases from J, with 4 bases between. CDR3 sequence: CASSPAYEQYF. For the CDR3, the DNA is TGTGCCAGCAGCCCCGCCTACGAGCAGTACTTC. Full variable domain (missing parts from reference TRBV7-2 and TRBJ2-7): GAGVSQSPSNKVTEKGKDVELRCDPISGHTALYWYRQSLGQGLEFLIYFQGNSAPDKSGLPSDRFSAERTGGSVSTLTIQRTQQEDSAVYLCASSPAYEQYFGPGTRLTVT.

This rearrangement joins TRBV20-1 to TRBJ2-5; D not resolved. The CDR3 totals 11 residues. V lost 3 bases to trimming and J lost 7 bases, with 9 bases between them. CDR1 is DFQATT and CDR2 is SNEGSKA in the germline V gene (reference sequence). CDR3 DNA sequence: TGCAGTGCTAGTTCTGAGGTGACCCAGTACTTC. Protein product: CSASSEVTQYF.

CDR3 in DNA: TGTGCCACCAGGGACCGTTCAAGAGGTGAAAAACTGTTTTTT. Translated: CATRDRSRGEKLFF. The rearrangement links TRBV2 to TRBJ1-4, with a tentative D call TRBD1 (5 bases). This CDR3 contains 14 residues. Germline CDR1 and CDR2: SNHLY and FYNNEI. Trimming stripped 10 bases from V and 7 bases from J, with 19 bases between.

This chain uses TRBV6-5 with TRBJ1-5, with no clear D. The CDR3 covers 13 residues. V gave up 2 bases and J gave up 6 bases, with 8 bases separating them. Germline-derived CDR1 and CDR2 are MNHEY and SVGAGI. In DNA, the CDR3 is TGTGCCAGCAGTTACAGGGAATCTCAGCCCCAGCATTTT. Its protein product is CASSYRESQPQHF.

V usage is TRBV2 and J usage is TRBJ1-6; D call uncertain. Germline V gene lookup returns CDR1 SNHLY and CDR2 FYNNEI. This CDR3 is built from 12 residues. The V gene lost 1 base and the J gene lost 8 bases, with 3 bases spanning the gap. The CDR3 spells CASSEGHSPLHF. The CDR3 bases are TGTGCCAGCAGTGAAGGTCATTCACCCCTCCACTTT.